These 8 T cell receptor beta chains were all obtained from the same sample, sequenced in a study of cytomegalovirus exposure and HLA in healthy donors. A multiplex PCR was run with 60 Vbeta primers and 13 Jbeta primers. Data came from immunoSEQ multiplex PCR; TCRdb stores just in-frame clones and leaves some out. Of a few hundred thousand clones in the sample, roughly 70% were seen once. What was sequenced was PBMCs. All receptors derive from a young woman in good health and CMV-seronegative.

With regard to this clone: Other DNA sequences within the sample encode an identical CDR3. The chain links TRBV6-5 to TRBJ1-4; a possible D gene is TRBD1 (5 bases). Germline V gene sequence: CDR1 MNHEY, CDR2 SVGAGI. Trimming pared 5 bases from V and 2 bases from J, leaving 9 bases between. The CDR3 is 14 amino acids. DNA for the CDR3: TGTGCCAGCAGTGGAGGGGCCACTAATGAAAAACTGTTTTTT. Its protein product is CASSGGATNEKLFF.

There are a few counts of this clone. The chain carries TRBV5-6 and TRBJ1-6, with TRBD1 matching 8 bases. V lost 1 base and J lost 9; bases outside the gene matches: 3. Germline V gene sequence: CDR1 SGHDT, CDR2 YYEEEE. The CDR3 has 14 amino acids. The chain's CDR3 is CASSLRRGLSPLHF. DNA of the CDR3: TGTGCCAGCAGCTTGCGCAGGGGGCTTTCACCCCTCCACTTT.

The gene calls are TRBV30 and TRBJ2-7; D call uncertain. This CDR3 has 14 amino acids. Looked up from germline, CDR1 is GTSNPN and CDR2 is SVGIG (reference sequence). The ends were cut back, 0 bases at V and 3 bases at J, with 12 bases in the middle. CDR3: CAWSVGDKLYEQYF. CDR3 sequence (DNA): TGTGCCTGGAGTGTAGGCGACAAACTCTACGAGCAGTACTTC.

This clone occurred a few times. The gene calls are TRBV5-1 and TRBJ2-1, with D maybe TRBD2 (5 bases). CDR3 length equals 13 residues. Germline values: CDR1 SGHRS, CDR2 YFSETQ. V lost 2 bases and J 4 bases, leaving 7 bases between the germline ends. The CDR3 reads CASSFGGYNEQFF. CDR3 DNA: TGCGCCAGCAGCTTTGGCGGGTACAATGAGCAGTTCTTC.

The chain carries TRBV19 and TRBJ2-1, with TRBD1 matching over 8 bases. CDR1 is LNHDA, CDR2 SQIVND, per germline (reference sequence). With 3 bases clipped from V and 7 bases from J, the junction kept 11 bases outside the gene matches. CDR3 size: 16 residues. Here the CDR3 reads CASSMTGVGTYNEQFF. CDR3 nucleotides: TGTGCCAGTAGTATGACAGGGGTTGGAACTTATAATGAGCAGTTCTTC.

As to this clone: Other nucleotide sequences from this sample produce the same CDR3. The chain has TRBV5-1 and TRBJ1-1, with TRBD1 matching 7 bases. With 4 bases clipped from V and 2 bases from J, the junction kept 5 bases outside the gene matches. The CDR3 contains 14 residues. Germline V gene lookup returns CDR1 SGHRS and CDR2 YFSETQ. The CDR3 loop is CASSPGQINTEAFF. CDR3 DNA sequence: TGCGCCAGCAGCCCGGGACAGATCAACACTGAAGCTTTCTTT.

This clone was recorded only once. The chain joins TRBV6-5 to TRBJ1-5; D is perhaps TRBD1 (6 bases). Per germline, CDR1 MNHEY and CDR2 SVGAGI. V lost 4 bases and J 3 bases, leaving 13 bases between the germline ends. The CDR3 is made up of 15 amino acids. The CDR3: CASSLRQDFNQPQHF. The CDR3 DNA reads TGTGCCAGCAGTTTAAGACAGGACTTCAATCAGCCCCAGCATTTT.

The V call is TRBV21-1, the J call TRBJ1-5; the table's TRBD1 call for D was not verified on the DNA. TRBV21-1 is an annotated pseudogene. This CDR3 is built from 16 residues. CDR3 coding DNA: TGTGCCAGCAGAGGTGTCCGCAGGGGTAGCAATCAGCCCCAGCATTTT. It translates to CASRGVRRGSNQPQHF.